The count of the clone carrying this TCR beta chain is one. This sample stems from a study of T cell responses to AZD1222 COVID-19 vaccine. TCRdb's copy holds only in-frame clones and misses some; the assay was immunoSEQ multiplex PCR. Counted here are some 170,000 clones, approximately 88% occurring once; the ten biggest clones make up 1.5% to 2%. This CDR3 is 14 amino acids long. Germline CDR1 is WSHSY and CDR2 is SAAADI. Between the trimmed V and J ends, which lost 3 bases and 7 bases, there was a span of 13 bases. This TCR came from an adult in good health. This specimen was peripheral blood, taken on day 0 of AZD1222 vaccination. This chain uses TRBV10-2 with TRBJ1-5; a possible D gene is TRBD1 (5 bases). Here the CDR3 reads CASSEMGGEQPQHF. The CDR3 nucleotides read TGCGCCAGCAGTGAAATGGGGGGGGAGCAGCCCCAGCATTTT.